This T cell receptor beta chain was documented in a study of shared clonotypes between healthy human individuals. Sorted subsets were amplified in replicate PCRs using around 220 ng DNA, around 30,000 T cell genomes. Method: immunoSEQ multiplex PCR; TCRdb's copy keeps in-frame clones and lacks some. The sample has more than 2 million clones; almost 96% are singletons. As for this clone: The antigen is undetermined.

General observations from the study: Only blood samples were collected, and tissue repertoires likely differ.

The ends were cut back, 7 bases at V and 1 base at J, with 17 bases in the middle. CDR1 and CDR2 (germline): MDHEN, SYDVKM. This CDR3 is 16 amino acids long. Donors comprised healthy HIV-negative adults lacking recent acute infections or vaccinations. Sequenced input: naive CD4+ T cells sorted from blood. Subset of the sample: CD45RA+ positively selected. This clonotype was sampled from a man aged 18-30 years in good health. V gene TRBV28 combines with J gene TRBJ2-1; D might be TRBD1 or TRBD2, each matching 5 bases. Here the CDR3 DNA reads TGTGCCAGCAACACCGTCGGGGCGTCTTCCTACAATGAGCAGTTCTTC. Residues: CASNTVGASSYNEQFF.